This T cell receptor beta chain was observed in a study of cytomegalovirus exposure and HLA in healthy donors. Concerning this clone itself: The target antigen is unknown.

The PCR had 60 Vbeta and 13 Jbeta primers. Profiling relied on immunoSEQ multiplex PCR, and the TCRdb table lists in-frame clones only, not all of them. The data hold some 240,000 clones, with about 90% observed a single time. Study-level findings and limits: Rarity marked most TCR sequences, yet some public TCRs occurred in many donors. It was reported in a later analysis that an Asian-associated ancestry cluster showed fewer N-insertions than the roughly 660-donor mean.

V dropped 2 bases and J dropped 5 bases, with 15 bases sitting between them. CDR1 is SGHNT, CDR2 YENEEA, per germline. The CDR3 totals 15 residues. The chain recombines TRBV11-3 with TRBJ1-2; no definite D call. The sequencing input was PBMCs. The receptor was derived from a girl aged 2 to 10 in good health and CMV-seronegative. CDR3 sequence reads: CASSLIRSRIYGYTF. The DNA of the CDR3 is TGTGCCAGCAGCTTAATCAGATCCAGGATTTATGGCTACACCTTC.